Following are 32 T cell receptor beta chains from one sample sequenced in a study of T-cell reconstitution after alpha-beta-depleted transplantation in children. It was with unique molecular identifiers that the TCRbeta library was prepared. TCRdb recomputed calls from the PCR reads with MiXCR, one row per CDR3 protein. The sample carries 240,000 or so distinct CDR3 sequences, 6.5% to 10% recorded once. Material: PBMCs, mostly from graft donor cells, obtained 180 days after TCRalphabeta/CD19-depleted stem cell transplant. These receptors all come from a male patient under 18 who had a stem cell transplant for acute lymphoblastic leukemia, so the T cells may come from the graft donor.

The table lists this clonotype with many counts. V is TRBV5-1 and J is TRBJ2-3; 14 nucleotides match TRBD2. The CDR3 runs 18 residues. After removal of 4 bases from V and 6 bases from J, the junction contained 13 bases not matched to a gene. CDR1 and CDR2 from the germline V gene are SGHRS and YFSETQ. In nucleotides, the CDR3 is TGCGCCAGCAGCCTCAGGACTAGCGGGGGGACTCTCTCCGATACGCAGTATTTT. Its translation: CASSLRTSGGTLSDTQYF.

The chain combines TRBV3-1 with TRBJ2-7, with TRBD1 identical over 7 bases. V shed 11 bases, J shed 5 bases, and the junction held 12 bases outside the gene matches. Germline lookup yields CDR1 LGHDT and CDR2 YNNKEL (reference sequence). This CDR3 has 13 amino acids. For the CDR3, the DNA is TGTGCCTCCTGCCGACAGGGAAGACACGAGCAGTACTTC. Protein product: CASCRQGRHEQYF.

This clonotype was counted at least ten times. CDR3 loop: CSVAQTSGAYNEQFF. CDR3 coding DNA: TGCAGCGTTGCCCAGACTAGCGGGGCCTACAATGAGCAGTTCTTC. The chain carries TRBV29-1 and TRBJ2-1, with 11 positions matching TRBD2. The CDR3 loop spans 15 amino acids. Unmatched junction bases numbered 4, after V lost 4 bases and J lost 2 bases. Germline lookup yields CDR1 SQVTM and CDR2 ANQGSEA.

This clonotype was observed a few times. The CDR3 sequence is CATEKRTTDTQYF. The CDR3 region has the DNA TGTGCCACGGAGAAGCGCACGACAGATACGCAGTATTTT. The chain recombines TRBV6-1 with TRBJ2-3; D is unresolved. The CDR3 totals 13 residues. V was clipped by 10 bases and J by 3 bases, with 14 bases between them. Germline CDR1 is MNHNS and CDR2 is SASEGT.

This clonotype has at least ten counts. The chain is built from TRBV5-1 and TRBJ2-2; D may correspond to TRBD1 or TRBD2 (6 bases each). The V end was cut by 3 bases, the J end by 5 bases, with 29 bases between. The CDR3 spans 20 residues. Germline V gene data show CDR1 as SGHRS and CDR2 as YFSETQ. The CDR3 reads CASSSRERRRGVSSTGELFF. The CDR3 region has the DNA TGCGCCAGCAGCTCCCGCGAGCGGAGGAGGGGGGTTTCGAGTACCGGGGAGCTGTTTTTT.

CDR3 nucleotide sequence: TGCGCCAGCAGCTTGGGGGACTTTTCCTATGGCTACACCTTC. Translation: CASSLGDFSYGYTF. The rearrangement links TRBV5-1 to TRBJ1-2, with D possibly TRBD1 on 5 matching bases. The germline CDR1 and CDR2 sequences are SGHRS and YFSETQ. This CDR3 has 14 residues. V was trimmed by 0 bases and J by 4 bases, leaving 10 bases between them.

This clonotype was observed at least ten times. The CDR3 reads CASSLHRGTDTQYF. In DNA form, the CDR3 reads TGTGCCAGCAGTTTGCACAGGGGAACAGATACGCAGTATTTT. This chain uses TRBV27 with TRBJ2-3, with 7 bases aligning to TRBD1. V shed 3 bases and J 3 bases; nucleotides not matched to a gene: 3. The germline V gene has CDR1 MNHEY and CDR2 SMNVEV (reference sequence). This CDR3 has 14 amino acids.

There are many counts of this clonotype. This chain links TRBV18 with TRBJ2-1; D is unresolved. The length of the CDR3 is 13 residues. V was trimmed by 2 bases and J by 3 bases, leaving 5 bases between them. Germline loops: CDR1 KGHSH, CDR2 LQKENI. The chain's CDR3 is CASSPGVYNEQFF. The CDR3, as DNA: TGTGCCAGCTCACCAGGGGTCTACAATGAGCAGTTCTTC.

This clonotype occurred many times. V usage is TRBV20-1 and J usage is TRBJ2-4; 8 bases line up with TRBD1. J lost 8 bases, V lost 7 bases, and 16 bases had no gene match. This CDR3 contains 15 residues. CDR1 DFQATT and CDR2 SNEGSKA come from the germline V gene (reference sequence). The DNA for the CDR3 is TGCAGTGTCGACCCCACGCAGGGGGCGAAGGACATTCAGTACTTC. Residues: CSVDPTQGAKDIQYF.

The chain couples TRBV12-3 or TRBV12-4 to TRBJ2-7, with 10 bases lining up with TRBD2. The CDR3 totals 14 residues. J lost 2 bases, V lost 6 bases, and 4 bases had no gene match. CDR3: CASRSSGGAYEQYF. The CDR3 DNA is TGTGCCAGCAGATCTAGCGGGGGAGCCTACGAGCAGTACTTC.

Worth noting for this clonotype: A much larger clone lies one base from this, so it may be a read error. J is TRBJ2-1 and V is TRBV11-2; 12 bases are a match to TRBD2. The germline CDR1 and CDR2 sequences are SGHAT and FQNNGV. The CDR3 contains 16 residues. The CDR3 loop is CASSLSLAGGYNDQFF. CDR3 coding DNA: TGTGCCAGCAGCTTGTCCCTAGCGGGGGGGTACAATGACCAGTTCTTC.

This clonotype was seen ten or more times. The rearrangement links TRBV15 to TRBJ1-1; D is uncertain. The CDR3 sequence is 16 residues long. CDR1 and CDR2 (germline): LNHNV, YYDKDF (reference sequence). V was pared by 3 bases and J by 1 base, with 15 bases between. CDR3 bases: TGTGCCACCAGCAGCCCCGATGGCCCAGGGAACACTGAAGCTTTCTTT. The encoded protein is CATSSPDGPGNTEAFF.

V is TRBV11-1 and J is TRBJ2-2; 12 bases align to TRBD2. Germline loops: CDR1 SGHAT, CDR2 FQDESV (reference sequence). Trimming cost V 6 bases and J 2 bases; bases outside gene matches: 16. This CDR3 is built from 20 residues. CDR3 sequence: CASRPPRAPTSGGNTGELFF. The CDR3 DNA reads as TGTGCCAGCAGACCCCCACGCGCCCCGACTAGCGGGGGAAACACCGGGGAGCTGTTTTTT. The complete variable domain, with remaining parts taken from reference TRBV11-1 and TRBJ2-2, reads EAEVAQSPRYKITEKSQAVAFWCDPISGHATLYWYRQILGQGPELLVQFQDESVVDDSQLPKDRFSAERLKGVDSTLKIQPAELGDSAMYLCASRPPRAPTSGGNTGELFFGEGSRLTVL.

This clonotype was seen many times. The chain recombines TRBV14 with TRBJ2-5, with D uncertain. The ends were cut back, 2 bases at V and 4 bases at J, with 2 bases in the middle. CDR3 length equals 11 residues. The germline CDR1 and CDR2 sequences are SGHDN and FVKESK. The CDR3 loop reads CASSQRETQYF. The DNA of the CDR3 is TGTGCCAGCAGCCAACGAGAGACCCAGTACTTC.

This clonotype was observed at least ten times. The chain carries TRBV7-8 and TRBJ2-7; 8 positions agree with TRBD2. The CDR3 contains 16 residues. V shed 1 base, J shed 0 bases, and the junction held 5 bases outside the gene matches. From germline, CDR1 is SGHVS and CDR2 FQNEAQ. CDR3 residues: CASSLVLAGHSYEQYF. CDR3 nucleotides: TGTGCCAGCAGCTTAGTGCTAGCGGGTCACTCCTACGAGCAGTACTTC.

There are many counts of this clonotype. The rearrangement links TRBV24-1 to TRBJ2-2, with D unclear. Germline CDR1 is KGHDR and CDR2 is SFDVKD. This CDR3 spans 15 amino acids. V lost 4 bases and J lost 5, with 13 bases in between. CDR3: CATSDPPPGTGELFF. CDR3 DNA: TGTGCCACCAGTGACCCCCCGCCCGGGACCGGGGAGCTGTTTTTT.

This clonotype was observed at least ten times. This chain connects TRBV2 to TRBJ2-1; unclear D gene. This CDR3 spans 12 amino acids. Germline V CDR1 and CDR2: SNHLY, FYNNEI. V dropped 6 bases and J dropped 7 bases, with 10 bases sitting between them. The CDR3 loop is CASRVVQNEQFF. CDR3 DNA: TGTGCCAGCAGGGTGGTCCAAAATGAGCAGTTCTTC.

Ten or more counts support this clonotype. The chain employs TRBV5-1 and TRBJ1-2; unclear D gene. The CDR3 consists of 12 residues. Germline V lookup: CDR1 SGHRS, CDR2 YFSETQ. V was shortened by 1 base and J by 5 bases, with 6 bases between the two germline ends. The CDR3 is CASSLNEYGYTF. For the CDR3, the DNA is TGCGCCAGCAGCTTGAATGAGTATGGCTACACCTTC.

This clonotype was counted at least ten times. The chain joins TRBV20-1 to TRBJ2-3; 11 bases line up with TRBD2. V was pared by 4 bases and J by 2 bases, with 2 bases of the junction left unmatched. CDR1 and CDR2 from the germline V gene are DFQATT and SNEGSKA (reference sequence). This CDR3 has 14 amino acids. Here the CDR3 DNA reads TGCAGTGCTATAGCGGGGGGGTTCACAGATACGCAGTATTTT. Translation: CSAIAGGFTDTQYF.

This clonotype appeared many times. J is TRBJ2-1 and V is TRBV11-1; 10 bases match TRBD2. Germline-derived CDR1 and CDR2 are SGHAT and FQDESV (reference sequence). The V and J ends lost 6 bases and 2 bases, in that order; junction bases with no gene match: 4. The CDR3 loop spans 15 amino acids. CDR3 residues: CASSQSGRAYNEQFF. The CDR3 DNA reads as TGTGCCAGCAGTCAGAGCGGGAGGGCCTACAATGAGCAGTTCTTC.

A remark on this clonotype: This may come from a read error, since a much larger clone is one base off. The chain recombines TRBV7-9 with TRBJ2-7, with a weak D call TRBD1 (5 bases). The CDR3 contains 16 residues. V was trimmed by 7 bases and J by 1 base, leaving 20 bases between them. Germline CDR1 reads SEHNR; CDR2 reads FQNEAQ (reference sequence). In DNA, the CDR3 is TGTGCCAGCACCTCTAACGTGGGGCACAATTCCTACGAGCAGTACTTC. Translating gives CASTSNVGHNSYEQYF.

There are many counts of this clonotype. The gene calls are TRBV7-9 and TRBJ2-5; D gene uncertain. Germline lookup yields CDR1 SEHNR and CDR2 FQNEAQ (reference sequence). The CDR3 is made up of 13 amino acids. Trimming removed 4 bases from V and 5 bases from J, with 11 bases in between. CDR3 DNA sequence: TGTGCCAGCAGCTCTAGGCAACGGGAGACCCAGTACTTC. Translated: CASSSRQRETQYF.

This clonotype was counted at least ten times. In nucleotides, the CDR3 is TGTGCCAGCAGCCCGGGACAGCTCTCGAAGCAGTACTTC. Protein: CASSPGQLSKQYF. V is TRBV9 and J is TRBJ2-7, with 7 bases identical to TRBD1. Trimming cost V 4 bases and J 8 bases; bases outside gene matches: 9. CDR3 length: 13 amino acids. CDR1 is SGDLS, CDR2 YYNGEE, per germline.

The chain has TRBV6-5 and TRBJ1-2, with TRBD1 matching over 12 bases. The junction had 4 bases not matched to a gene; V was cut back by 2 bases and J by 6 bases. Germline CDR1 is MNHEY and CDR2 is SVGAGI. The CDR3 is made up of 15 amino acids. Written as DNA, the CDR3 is TGTGCCAGCAGTTACGGGACAGGGGGCGACGATGGCTACACCTTC. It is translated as CASSYGTGGDDGYTF.

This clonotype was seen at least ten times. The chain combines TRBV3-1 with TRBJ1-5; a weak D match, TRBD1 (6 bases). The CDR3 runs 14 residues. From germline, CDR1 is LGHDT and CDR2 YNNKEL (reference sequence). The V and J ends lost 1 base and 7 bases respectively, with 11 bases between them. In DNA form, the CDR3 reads TGTGCCAGCAGCCAAGTACTGGGGGCACAGCCCCAGCATTTT. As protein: CASSQVLGAQPQHF.

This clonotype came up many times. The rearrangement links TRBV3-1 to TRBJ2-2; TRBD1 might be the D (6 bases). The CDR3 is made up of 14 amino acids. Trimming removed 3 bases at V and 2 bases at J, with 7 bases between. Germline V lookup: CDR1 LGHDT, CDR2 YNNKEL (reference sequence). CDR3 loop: CASSHRGNTGELFF. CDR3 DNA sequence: TGTGCCAGCAGCCACAGGGGTAACACCGGGGAGCTGTTTTTT.

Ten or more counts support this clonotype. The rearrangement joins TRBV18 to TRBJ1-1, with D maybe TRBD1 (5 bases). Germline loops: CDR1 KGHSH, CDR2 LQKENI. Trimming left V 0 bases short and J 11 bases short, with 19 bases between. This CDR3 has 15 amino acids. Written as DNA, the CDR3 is TGTGCCAGCTCACCACCGATGGCCGCCCGGGGGGGGGCTTTCTTT. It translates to CASSPPMAARGGAFF. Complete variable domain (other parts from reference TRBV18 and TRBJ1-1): NAGVMQNPRHLVRRRGQEARLRCSPMKGHSHVYWYRQLPEEGLKFMVYLQKENIIDESGMPKERFSAEFPKEGPSILRIQQVVRGDSAAYFCASSPPMAARGGAFFGQGTRLTVV.

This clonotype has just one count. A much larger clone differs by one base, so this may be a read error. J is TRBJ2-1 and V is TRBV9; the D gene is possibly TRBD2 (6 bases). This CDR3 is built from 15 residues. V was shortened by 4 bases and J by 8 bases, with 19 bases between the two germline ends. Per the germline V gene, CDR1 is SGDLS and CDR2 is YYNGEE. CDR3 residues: CASSPSRTWGDEQFF. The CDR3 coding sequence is TGTGCCAGCAGCCCCTCGCGCACCTGGGGGGATGAGCAGTTCTTC.

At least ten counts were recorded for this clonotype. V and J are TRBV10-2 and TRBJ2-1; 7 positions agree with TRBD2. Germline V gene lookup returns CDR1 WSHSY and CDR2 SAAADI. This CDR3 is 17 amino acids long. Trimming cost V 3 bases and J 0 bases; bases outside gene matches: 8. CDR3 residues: CASSDGLSGASYNEQFF. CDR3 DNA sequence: TGCGCCAGCAGTGACGGGCTGAGCGGGGCCTCCTACAATGAGCAGTTCTTC.

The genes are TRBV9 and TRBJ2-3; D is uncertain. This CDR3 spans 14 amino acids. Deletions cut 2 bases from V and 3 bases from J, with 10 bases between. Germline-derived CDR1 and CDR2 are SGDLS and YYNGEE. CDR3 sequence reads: CASSVGLLTDTQYF. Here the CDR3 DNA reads TGTGCCAGCAGCGTCGGGTTGTTGACAGATACGCAGTATTTT. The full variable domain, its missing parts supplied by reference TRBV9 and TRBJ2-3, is DSGVTQTPKHLITATGQRVTLRCSPRSGDLSVYWYQQSLDQGLQFLIQYYNGEERAKGNILERFSAQQFPDLHSELNLSSLELGDSALYFCASSVGLLTDTQYFGPGTRLTVL.

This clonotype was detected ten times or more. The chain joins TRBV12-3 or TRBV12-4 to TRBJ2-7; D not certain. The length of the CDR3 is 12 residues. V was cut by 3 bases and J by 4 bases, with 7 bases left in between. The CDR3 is CASSFSGYEQYF. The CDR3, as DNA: TGTGCCAGCAGTTTTTCTGGGTACGAGCAGTACTTC.

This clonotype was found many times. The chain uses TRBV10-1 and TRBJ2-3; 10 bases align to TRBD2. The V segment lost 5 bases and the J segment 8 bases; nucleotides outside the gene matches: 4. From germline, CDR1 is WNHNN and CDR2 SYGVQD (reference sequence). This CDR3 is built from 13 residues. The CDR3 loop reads CASSSRTSGTQYF. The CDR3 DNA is TGCGCCAGCAGTTCCCGGACTAGCGGTACGCAGTATTTT.